These 3 T cell receptor beta chains came from one sample sequenced in a study of CD8+ T cells in alopecia areata. After isolation, RNA underwent reverse transcription to generate cDNA as the sequencing template. Libraries were prepared by immunoSEQ multiplex PCR; TCRdb keeps only in-frame clonotypes and omits some of them. The data show about 130,000 clones, 49% seen once. The material was CD8+ T cells sorted from blood, obtained at week 0. The source of these receptors is a human donor with alopecia areata.

The chain employs TRBV4-3 and TRBJ2-7, with 8 bases matching TRBD2. The CDR3 extends over 15 amino acids. Trimming cost V 0 bases and J 5 bases; bases outside gene matches: 6. CDR1 LGHNA and CDR2 YSLEER come from the germline V gene. The chain's CDR3 is CASSQDSGGLDEQYF. The CDR3 DNA sequence: TGCGCCAGCAGCCAAGATTCGGGGGGGCTTGACGAGCAGTACTTC.

This chain uses TRBV6-5 with TRBJ1-2, with D maybe TRBD1 (5 bases). Germline lookup yields CDR1 MNHEY and CDR2 SVGAGI. The ends were cut back, 6 bases at V and 6 bases at J, with 17 bases in the middle. The CDR3 spans 14 residues. The chain's CDR3 is CASSLTGTYHGYTF. The CDR3 DNA sequence: TGTGCCAGCAGCCTTACTGGGACTTACCATGGCTACACCTTC.

This clone was found a few times. V and J are TRBV7-2 and TRBJ2-1; no clear D. CDR3 length equals 13 residues. CDR1 is SGHTA, CDR2 FQGNSA, per germline. V lost 1 base and J 4 bases, leaving 5 bases between the germline ends. The CDR3 DNA reads TGTGCCAGCAGCTTAGTTCCGTACAATGAGCAGTTCTTC. Translation: CASSLVPYNEQFF.